One and the same sample provided the 2 T cell receptor beta chains below, sequenced in a study of human T cells and chemical hapten exposure. The time point: patch test 3, about 24 weeks after DPC sensitization. Treatment noted: therapeutic diphenylcyclopropenone sensitization with weekly scalp DPC. TCRdb passed the RACE reads through MiXCR, listing each CDR3 protein once. The sample includes roughly 100,000 distinct CDR3 sequences, approximately 36% seen only once; the top ten take more than 2.5%. The sequencing used whole blood, collected in connection with sensitization to the hapten diphenylcyclopropenone (DPC). Receptor source: a man aged 35 to 55 with alopecia areata. Some clones in this sample may be carry-over from other donors' samples.

V and J are TRBV6-6 and TRBJ2-2, with 8 bases aligning to TRBD2. Germline V gene data show CDR1 as MNHNY and CDR2 as SVGAGI (reference sequence). This CDR3 has 16 amino acids. J was trimmed by 5 bases and V by 7 bases; bases with no gene match: 12. The CDR3 DNA is TGTGCCAGCATCCCCCCCGGGACTAGAGATACCGGGGAGCTGTTTTTT. This gives the protein CASIPPGTRDTGELFF.

This clonotype was recorded once. The rearrangement uses TRBV20-1 and TRBJ2-3; either TRBD1 or TRBD2 may supply D (7 bases each). Trimming pared 8 bases from V and 5 bases from J, leaving 20 bases between. This CDR3 has 14 residues. CDR1 is DFQATT, CDR2 SNEGSKA, per germline (reference sequence). The DNA of the CDR3 is TGCAGTATCCGTCGGGGGGCAGGGGGAGATACGCAGTATTTT. Encoded protein: CSIRRGAGGDTQYF.